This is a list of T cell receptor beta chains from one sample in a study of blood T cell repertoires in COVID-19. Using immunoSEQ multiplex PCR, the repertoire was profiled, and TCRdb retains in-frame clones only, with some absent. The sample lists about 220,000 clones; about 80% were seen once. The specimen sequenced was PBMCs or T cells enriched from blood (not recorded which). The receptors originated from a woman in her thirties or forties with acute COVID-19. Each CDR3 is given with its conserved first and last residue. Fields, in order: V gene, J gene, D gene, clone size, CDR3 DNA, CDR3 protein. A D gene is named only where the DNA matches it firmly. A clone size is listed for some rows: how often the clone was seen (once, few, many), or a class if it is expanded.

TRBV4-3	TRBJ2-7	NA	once	TGCGCCAGCAGCCAAGATCTAGGCAGGGCCTCCTACGAGCAGTACTTC	CASSQDLGRASYEQYF
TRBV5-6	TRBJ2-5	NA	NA	TGTGCCAGCAGCCTGAGCCTGCTCGGAGAGACCCAGTACTTC	CASSLSLLGETQYF
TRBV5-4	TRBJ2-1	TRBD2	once	TGTGCCAGCAGCTTGGATGCTAGCGGGTCCTACAATGAGCAGTTCTTC	CASSLDASGSYNEQFF
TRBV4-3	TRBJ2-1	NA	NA	TGCGCCAGCAGCCTTCAGGGGAAGAATGAGCAGTTCTTC	CASSLQGKNEQFF
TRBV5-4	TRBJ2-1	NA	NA	TGTGCCAGCAGCCCATTTATCAGCCCTACAACGGGGGAGCAGTTCTTC	CASSPFISPTTGEQFF
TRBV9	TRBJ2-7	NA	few	TGTGCCAGCAGCGTAGGACCCCTAGCGATCACCTACGAGCAGTACTTC	CASSVGPLAITYEQYF
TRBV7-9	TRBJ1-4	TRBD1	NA	TGTGCCAGCAGCCCCGGGACAGGGAATGAAAAACTGTTTTTT	CASSPGTGNEKLFF
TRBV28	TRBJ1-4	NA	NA	TGTGCCAGCTCCTTGCGAGGCACTAATGAAAAACTGTTTTTT	CASSLRGTNEKLFF
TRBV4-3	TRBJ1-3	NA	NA	TGCGCCAGCAGCCTGCTAGGGGGAGACACCATATATTTT	CASSLLGGDTIYF
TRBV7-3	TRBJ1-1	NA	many	TGTGCCAGCAGCCTCGGGGGGCTCAACACTGAAGCTTTCTTT	CASSLGGLNTEAFF
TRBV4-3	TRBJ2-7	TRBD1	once	TGCGCCAGCAGCCAAGTTGCTGCGACAGGGGGACCCTACGAGCAGTACTTC	CASSQVAATGGPYEQYF
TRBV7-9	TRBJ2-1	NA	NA	TGTGCCAGCAGCTTAAACGGTCAAGTGCAGTTCTTC	CASSLNGQVQFF
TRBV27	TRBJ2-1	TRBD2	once	TGTGCCAGCAGTTTTTACTCCAGCCGGGGGGAGAAGCGGAGTATAGTCTCCTACAATGAGCAGTTCTTC	CASSFYSSRGEKRSIVSYNEQFF
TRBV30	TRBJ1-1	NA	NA	TGTGCCTCCGAGCCCGGCACTGAAGCTTTCTTT	CASEPGTEAFF
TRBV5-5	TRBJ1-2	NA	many	TGTGCCAGCAGCTTGGCCCCCAACAGCCGCGGGAATGGCTACACCTTC	CASSLAPNSRGNGYTF
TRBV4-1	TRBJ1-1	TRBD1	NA	TGCGCCAGTAAGACAGGGGATAACACTGAAGCTTTCTTT	CASKTGDNTEAFF
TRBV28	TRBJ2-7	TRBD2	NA	TGTGCCAGCAGTCTCCAGGGACTAGCGATATGGCAGTACTTC	CASSLQGLAIWQYF
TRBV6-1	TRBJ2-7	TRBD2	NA	TGTGCCAGCAGTGTGACTAGCGGGGGCTACGAGCAGTACTTC	CASSVTSGGYEQYF
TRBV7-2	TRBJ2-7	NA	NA	TGTGCCAGCAGCTTAGCAGGGGAAGCCTACGAGCAGTACTTC	CASSLAGEAYEQYF
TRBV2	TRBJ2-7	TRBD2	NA	TGTGCCAGCAGTGGGCTAGCGGGGGTGACCTACGAGCAGTACTTC	CASSGLAGVTYEQYF
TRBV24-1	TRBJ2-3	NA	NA	TGTGCCACCAGTGACCTAGCGGATACGCAGTATTTT	CATSDLADTQYF
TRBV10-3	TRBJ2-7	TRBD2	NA	TGTGCCATCAGTGGTATAGCGGGAGGTGGAGAGCAGTACTTC	CAISGIAGGGEQYF
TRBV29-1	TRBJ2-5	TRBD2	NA	TGCAGCGCCTCACCGGGACTAGCGGAGACCCAGTACTTC	CSASPGLAETQYF
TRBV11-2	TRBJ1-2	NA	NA	TGTGCCAGCAGCTTAGAAAACTTTTCTGCCGGCTACACCTTC	CASSLENFSAGYTF
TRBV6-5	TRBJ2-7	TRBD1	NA	TGTGCCAGTCTCCCGGGACAGACCTACGAGCAGTACTTC	CASLPGQTYEQYF
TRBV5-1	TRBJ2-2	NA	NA	TGCGCCAGCAGTGAAGGGGTCAACACCGGGGAGCTGTTTTTT	CASSEGVNTGELFF
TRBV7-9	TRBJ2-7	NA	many	TGTGCCAGCAGCTCAACAGAAAACGAGCAGTACTTC	CASSSTENEQYF
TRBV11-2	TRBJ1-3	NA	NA	TGTGCCAGCAGCTTACCAAGGTTGGGGCACACCATATATTTT	CASSLPRLGHTIYF
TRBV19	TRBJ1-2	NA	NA	TGTGCCAGTAGACGGCCGGGAGCCTTCGGACATGGCTACACCTTC	CASRRPGAFGHGYTF
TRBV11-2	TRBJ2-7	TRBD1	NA	TGTGCCAGCAGCTCTCGCCTGACAGGGTTTTACGAGCAGTACTTC	CASSSRLTGFYEQYF
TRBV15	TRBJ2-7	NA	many	TGTGCCACCAGCAGAGATAGGCTTCAGGGTGGTGATCACGAGCAGTACTTC	CATSRDRLQGGDHEQYF
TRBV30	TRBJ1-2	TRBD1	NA	TGTGCCTGGAGGAGGGACAGGGCTGTCGATGGCTACACCTTC	CAWRRDRAVDGYTF
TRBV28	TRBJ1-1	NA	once	TGTGCCAGCAGTTTACAGAACACTGAAGCTTTCTTT	CASSLQNTEAFF
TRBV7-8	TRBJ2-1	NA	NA	TGTGCCAGCAGCAGTTCCCGGAGCTCCTACAATGAGCAGTTCTTC	CASSSSRSSYNEQFF
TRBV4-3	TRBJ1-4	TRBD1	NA	TGCGCCAGCAGCCCGGGACAGGGTCGGAATGAAAAACTGTTTTTT	CASSPGQGRNEKLFF
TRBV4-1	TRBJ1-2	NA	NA	TGCGCCAGCAGCCACGAGCCATATGGCTACACCTTC	CASSHEPYGYTF
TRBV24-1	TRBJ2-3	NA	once	TGTGCCACCAGTGCCACTAATGAGGGCGTTCCCCGGAGCACAGATACGCAGTATTTT	CATSATNEGVPRSTDTQYF
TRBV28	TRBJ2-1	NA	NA	TGTGCCAGCAGTCTAGGGACTTACAAGTTCTTC	CASSLGTYKFF
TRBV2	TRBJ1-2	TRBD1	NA	TGTGCCACTCAACAGGGGCGACGGGGCTACACCTTC	CATQQGRRGYTF
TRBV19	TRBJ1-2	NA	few	TGTGCCAGTAGTATAGATATGGGCAAGATCTATGGCTACACCTTC	CASSIDMGKIYGYTF
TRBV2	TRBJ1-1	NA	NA	TGTGCCAGCACGGCCCCAGGTAGGGCTCAGGGCTTTGAAGCTTTCTTT	CASTAPGRAQGFEAFF
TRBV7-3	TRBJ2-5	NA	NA	TGTGCCAGCAGCTTAAATTCCCGAGAGACCCAGTACTTC	CASSLNSRETQYF
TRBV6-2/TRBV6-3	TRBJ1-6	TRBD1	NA	TGTGCCAGCAGTCGACAGGGGCCTAATAATTCACCCCTCCACTTT	CASSRQGPNNSPLHF
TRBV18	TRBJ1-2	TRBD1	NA	TGTGCCAGCTCACCCGGGACAGGGGGCGCAGGGCTCTATGGCTACACCTTC	CASSPGTGGAGLYGYTF
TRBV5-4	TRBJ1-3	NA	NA	TGTGCCAGCAGTAGCAGGGTATCAGGAAACACCATATATTTT	CASSSRVSGNTIYF
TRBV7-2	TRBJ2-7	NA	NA	TGTGCCAGCAGCCTCTCACCCAGGGCTTTGTTTATGGGGGAGCAGTACTTC	CASSLSPRALFMGEQYF
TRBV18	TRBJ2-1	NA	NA	TGTGCAGCGAGTGGGGGCGTGGGGAATGAGCAGTTCTTC	CAASGGVGNEQFF
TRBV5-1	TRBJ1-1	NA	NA	TGCGCCAGCAGCTTGGTTGGGCAGGGTGGGCGCCTAAGGGAACGGGTTGGCACTGAAGCTTTCTTT	CASSLVGQGGRLRERVGTEAFF
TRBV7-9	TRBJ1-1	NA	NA	TGTGCCAGCAGCTCCCTCAGCGGTCTGAACACTGAAGCTTTCTTT	CASSSLSGLNTEAFF
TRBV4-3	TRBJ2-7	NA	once	TGCGCCAGCAGCCAAGATCGGGAGTGGAACTACGAGCAGTACTTC	CASSQDREWNYEQYF
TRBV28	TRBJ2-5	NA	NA	TGTGCCAGCAGTTTATTGGTTGGCAGGCAAGAGACCCAGTACTTC	CASSLLVGRQETQYF
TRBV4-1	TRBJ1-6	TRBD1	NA	TGCGCCAGCGGTAGGGACAGCGAAAATTCACCCCTCCACTTT	CASGRDSENSPLHF
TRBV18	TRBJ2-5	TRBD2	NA	TGTGCCAGCTCACCACCGGGACTAGCACAAGAGACCCAGTACTTC	CASSPPGLAQETQYF
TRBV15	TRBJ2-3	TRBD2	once	TGTGCCACTGCGGTGGCGGGAGTGTCGGATACGCAGTATTTT	CATAVAGVSDTQYF
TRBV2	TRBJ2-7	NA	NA	TGTGCCAGCAGTGACCAGGGCAGGGGAAGCTACGAGCAGTACTTC	CASSDQGRGSYEQYF
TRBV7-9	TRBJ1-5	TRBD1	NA	TGTGCCAGCAGCTTCGGGACAGGTAGTCAGCCCCAGCATTTT	CASSFGTGSQPQHF
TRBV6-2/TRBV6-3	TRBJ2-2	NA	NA	TGTGCCAGCAGTTACCTGCTTTTCGGTAACACCGGGGAGCTGTTTTTT	CASSYLLFGNTGELFF
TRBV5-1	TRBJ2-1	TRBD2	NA	TGCGCCAGCAGCCCCATCGGGACTAGCGGGGGTGCATCCTACAATGAGCAGTTCTTC	CASSPIGTSGGASYNEQFF